The 8 T cell receptor beta chains presented below share a single source sample, sequenced in a study of T cells in localized non-small cell lung cancer. Sequenced by immunoSEQ multiplex PCR; TCRdb stores in-frame clones only, minus some. The data contain tens of thousands of clones, around nine tenths of them singletons. The source was peripheral blood, collected before any cancer treatment. The source is a man aged 40 to 75 with stage I squamous cell lung carcinoma.

V usage is TRBV28 and J usage is TRBJ2-1; D unclear. Germline assignment: CDR1 MDHEN and CDR2 SYDVKM. Trimming stripped 2 bases from V and 7 bases from J, with 6 bases between. The CDR3 contains 12 residues. The DNA for the CDR3 is TGTGCCAGCAGTTTAATAGGGAATGAGCAGTTCTTC. It yields the protein CASSLIGNEQFF.

This clone was detected a few times. V is TRBV11-3 and J is TRBJ2-2; D is perhaps TRBD2 (6 bases). The CDR3 is 16 amino acids. CDR1 SGHNT and CDR2 YENEEA come from the germline V gene. Trimming took off 1 base at V and 2 bases at J, with 11 bases between the two ends. CDR3 bases: TGTGCCAGCAGCTTAGGTTGGGGGGACAACACCGGGGAGCTGTTTTTT. It encodes CASSLGWGDNTGELFF.

The V and J genes are TRBV28 and TRBJ1-2; D gene ambiguous. In germline, CDR1 is MDHEN, CDR2 SYDVKM. Between the trimmed V and J ends, which lost 4 bases and 8 bases, there was a span of 17 bases. The CDR3 has 14 amino acids. In nucleotides, the CDR3 is TGTGCCAGCAGTTCCCAACCATTTGAACACGGCTACACCTTC. This sequence encodes CASSSQPFEHGYTF.

This clone was detected only once. CDR3 loop: CASSFSGRLQSTDTQYF. In nucleotides, the CDR3 is TGTGCCAGCAGCTTTAGCGGGAGGCTTCAGAGCACAGATACGCAGTATTTT. The chain carries TRBV11-1 and TRBJ2-3, with TRBD2 identical over 10 bases. Germline values: CDR1 SGHAT, CDR2 FQDESV (reference sequence). This CDR3 spans 17 amino acids. Germline trimming cut 3 bases from V and 0 bases from J; bases unmatched to any gene: 6.

This clone was found once. V is TRBV28 and J is TRBJ2-2; D uncertain. Trimming took 10 bases from V and 2 from J, leaving 8 bases between them. Germline CDR1 MDHEN, CDR2 SYDVKM. The CDR3 consists of 12 residues. The CDR3 loop reads CAISTNTGELFF. CDR3 in DNA: TGTGCCATCTCTACCAACACCGGGGAGCTGTTTTTT.

This chain joins TRBV19 and TRBJ2-3; D is perhaps TRBD2 (5 bases). The V and J ends lost 6 bases and 0 bases respectively, with 10 bases between them. The CDR3 extends over 14 amino acids. The germline gives CDR1 LNHDA, CDR2 SQIVND (reference sequence). The CDR3 here is CASRTSGSTDTQYF. The CDR3 bases are TGTGCCAGTAGGACCAGCGGAAGCACAGATACGCAGTATTTT. Looking up the rest from reference TRBV19 and TRBJ2-3 gives the full variable domain: DGGITQSPKYLFRKEGQNVTLSCEQNLNHDAMYWYRQDPGQGLRLIYYSQIVNDFQKGDIAEGYSVSREKKESFPLTVTSAQKNPTAFYLCASRTSGSTDTQYFGPGTRLTVL.

This clone occurred once. This chain connects TRBV6-6 to TRBJ2-7, with 7 bases matching TRBD1. With V trimmed by 6 bases and J by 3 bases, 11 bases remained unmatched. The germline V gene has CDR1 MNHNY and CDR2 SVGAGI (reference sequence). This CDR3 comprises 15 residues. CDR3 region: CASSRTGTVIYEQYF. CDR3 coding DNA: TGTGCCAGCAGCCGGACCGGGACAGTGATCTACGAGCAGTACTTC.

The rearrangement links TRBV28 to TRBJ2-5; a weak D match, TRBD2 (5 bases). The V gene lost 3 bases and the J gene lost 7 bases, with 15 bases spanning the gap. Per the germline V gene, CDR1 is MDHEN and CDR2 is SYDVKM. The CDR3 consists of 14 residues. DNA of the CDR3: TGTGCCAGCAGTTTTCCCTCCTCCGGAGGGACCCAGTACTTC. This encodes CASSFPSSGGTQYF.